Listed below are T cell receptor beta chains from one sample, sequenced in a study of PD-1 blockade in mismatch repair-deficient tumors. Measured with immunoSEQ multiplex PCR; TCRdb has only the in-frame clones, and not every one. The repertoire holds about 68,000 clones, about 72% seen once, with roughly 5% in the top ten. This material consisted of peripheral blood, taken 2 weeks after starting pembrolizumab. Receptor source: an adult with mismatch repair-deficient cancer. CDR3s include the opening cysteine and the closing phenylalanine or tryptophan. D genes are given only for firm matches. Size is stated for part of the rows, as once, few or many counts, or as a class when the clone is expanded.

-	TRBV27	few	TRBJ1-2	TGTGCCAGCAGTCCCAGGATCAGGGGTGGCTACACCTTC	CASSPRIRGGYTF
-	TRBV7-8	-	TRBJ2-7	TGTGCCAGCAGCTTAGTTAGTTCCTACGAGCAGTACTTC	CASSLVSSYEQYF
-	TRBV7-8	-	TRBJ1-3	TGTGCCAGCAGCCGGAGGAGAATTCCTCTCAACAACTCTGGAAACACCATATATTTT	CASSRRRIPLNNSGNTIYF
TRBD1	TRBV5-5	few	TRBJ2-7	TGTGCCAGCAGCTTGGCCCCAGGGGGCTCCTACGAGCAGTACTTC	CASSLAPGGSYEQYF
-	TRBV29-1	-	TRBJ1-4	TGCAGCGTGGGGGACGGGGCAACTAATGAAAAACTGTTTTTT	CSVGDGATNEKLFF
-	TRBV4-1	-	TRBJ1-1	TGCGCCAGCAGCCTAGATGCCCAACGGGGGAACACTGAAGCTTTCTTT	CASSLDAQRGNTEAFF
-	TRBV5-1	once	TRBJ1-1	TGCGCCAGCAGCTTGTTCGAGGGGGAGAACACTGAAGCTTTCTTT	CASSLFEGENTEAFF
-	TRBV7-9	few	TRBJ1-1	TGTGCCAGCAGCTTATCCGAGAGCATGAACACTGAAGCTTTCTTT	CASSLSESMNTEAFF
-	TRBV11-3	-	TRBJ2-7	TGTGCCAGCAGCCCCAGGGTCCCCCCCTACGAGCAGTACTTC	CASSPRVPPYEQYF
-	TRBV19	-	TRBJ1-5	TGTGCCAGTAGTATCGGGTACAATCAGCCCCAGCATTTT	CASSIGYNQPQHF
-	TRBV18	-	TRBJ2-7	TGTGCCAGCTCTGTAGGGCAGCAGAACTCCTACGAGCAGTACTTC	CASSVGQQNSYEQYF
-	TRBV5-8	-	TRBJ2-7	TGTGCCAGCAGCTTGCACAGAAACGAGCAGTACTTC	CASSLHRNEQYF
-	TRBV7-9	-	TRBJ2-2	TGTGCCAGCAGGGTGACCGGGGAGCTGTTTTTT	CASRVTGELFF
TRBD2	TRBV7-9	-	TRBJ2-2	TGTGCCGAACTAGCGGGGGGCACCGGGGAGCTGTTTTTT	CAELAGGTGELFF
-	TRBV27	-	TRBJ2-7	TGTGCCAGCAGTTTTGGACTTGACTACGAGCAGTACTTC	CASSFGLDYEQYF
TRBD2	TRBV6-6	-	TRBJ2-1	TGTGCCAGCAGTTACTTCCGGACTAGCGGGGCTAATGAGCAGTTCTTC	CASSYFRTSGANEQFF
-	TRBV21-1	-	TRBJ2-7	TGTGCCAGCATGAGCCTTCAGCGGAGGGCCTACGAGCAGTACTTC	CASMSLQRRAYEQYF
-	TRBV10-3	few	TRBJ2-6	TGTGCCATCAGGGGGGGTTTAGATGGGGCCAACGTCCTGACTTTC	CAIRGGLDGANVLTF
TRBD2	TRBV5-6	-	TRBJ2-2	TGTGCCAGCAGCTTCGCGGGAGGGCCGGACGGGGAGCTGTTTTTT	CASSFAGGPDGELFF
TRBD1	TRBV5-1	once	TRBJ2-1	TGCGCCAGCAGCACCGGGACAGGGGGCCACAATGAGCAGTTCTTC	CASSTGTGGHNEQFF